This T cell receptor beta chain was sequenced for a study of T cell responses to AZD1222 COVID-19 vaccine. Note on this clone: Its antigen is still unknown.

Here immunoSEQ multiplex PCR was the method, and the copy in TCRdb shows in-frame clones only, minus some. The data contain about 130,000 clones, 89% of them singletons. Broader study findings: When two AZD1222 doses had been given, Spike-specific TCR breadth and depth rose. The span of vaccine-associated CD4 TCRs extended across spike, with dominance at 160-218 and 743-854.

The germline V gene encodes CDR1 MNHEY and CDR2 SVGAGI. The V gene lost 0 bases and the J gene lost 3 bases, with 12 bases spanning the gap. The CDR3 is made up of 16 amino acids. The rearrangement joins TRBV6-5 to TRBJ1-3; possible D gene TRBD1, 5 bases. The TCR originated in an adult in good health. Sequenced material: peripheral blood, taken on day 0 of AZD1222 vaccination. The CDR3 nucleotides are TGTGCCAGCAGTTACTCCTCTGGGGGAGGTGGAAACACCATATATTTT. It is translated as CASSYSSGGGGNTIYF.